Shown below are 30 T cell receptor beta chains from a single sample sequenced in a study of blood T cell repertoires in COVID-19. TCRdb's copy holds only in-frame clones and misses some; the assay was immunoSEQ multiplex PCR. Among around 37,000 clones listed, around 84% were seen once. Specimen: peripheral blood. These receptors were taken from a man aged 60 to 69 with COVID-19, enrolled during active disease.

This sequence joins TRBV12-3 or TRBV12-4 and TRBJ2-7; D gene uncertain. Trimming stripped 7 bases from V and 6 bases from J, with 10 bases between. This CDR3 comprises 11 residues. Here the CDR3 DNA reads TGTGCCAGCACCTCCTACAGCGAGCAGTACTTC. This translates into CASTSYSEQYF.

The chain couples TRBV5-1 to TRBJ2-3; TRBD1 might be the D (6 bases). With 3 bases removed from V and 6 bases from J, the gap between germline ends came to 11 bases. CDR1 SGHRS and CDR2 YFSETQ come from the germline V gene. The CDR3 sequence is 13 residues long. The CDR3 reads CASSSTGGDTQYF. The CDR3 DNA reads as TGCGCCAGCAGCTCGACAGGCGGGGATACGCAGTATTTT. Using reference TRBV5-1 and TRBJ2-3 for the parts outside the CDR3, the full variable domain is KAGVTQTPRYLIKTRGQQVTLSCSPISGHRSVSWYQQTPGQGLQFLFEYFSETQRNKGNFPGRFSGRQFSNSRSEMNVSTLELGDSALYLCASSSTGGDTQYFGPGTRLTVL.

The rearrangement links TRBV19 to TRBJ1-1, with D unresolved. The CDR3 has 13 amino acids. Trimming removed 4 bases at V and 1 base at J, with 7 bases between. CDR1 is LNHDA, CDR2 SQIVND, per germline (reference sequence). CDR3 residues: CASSTGRNTEAFF. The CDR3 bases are TGTGCCAGTAGTACTGGGCGGAACACTGAAGCTTTCTTT.

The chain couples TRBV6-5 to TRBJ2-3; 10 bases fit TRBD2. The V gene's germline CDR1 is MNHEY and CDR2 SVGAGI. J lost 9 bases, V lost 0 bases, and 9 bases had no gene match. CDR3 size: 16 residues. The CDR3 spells CASSYSGVAGGTTQYF. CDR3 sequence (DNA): TGTGCCAGCAGTTACTCGGGGGTAGCGGGAGGTACCACGCAGTATTTT.

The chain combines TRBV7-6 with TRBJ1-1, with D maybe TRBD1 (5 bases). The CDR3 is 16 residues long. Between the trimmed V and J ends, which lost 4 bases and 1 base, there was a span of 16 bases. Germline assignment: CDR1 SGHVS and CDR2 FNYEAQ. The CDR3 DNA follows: TGTGCCAGCAGCTCCTTAGGGGCGGGGAAGAACACTGAAGCTTTCTTT. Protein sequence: CASSSLGAGKNTEAFF.

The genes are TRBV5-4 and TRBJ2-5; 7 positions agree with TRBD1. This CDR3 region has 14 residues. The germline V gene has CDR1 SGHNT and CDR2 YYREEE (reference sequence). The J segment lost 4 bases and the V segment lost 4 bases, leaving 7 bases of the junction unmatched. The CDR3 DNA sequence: TGTGCCAGCAGCGCGAGGGGGCAGGGAGAGACCCAGTACTTC. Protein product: CASSARGQGETQYF.

CDR3 nucleotide sequence: TGTGCCAGCAGTCTCACCTCCGGGGGGACCTCCTACGAGCAGTACTTC. This sequence encodes CASSLTSGGTSYEQYF. The chain joins TRBV4-2 to TRBJ2-7; 7 bases fit TRBD2. The CDR3 contains 16 residues. Per the germline V gene, CDR1 is LGHNA and CDR2 is YNFKEQ. The trim removed 6 bases at V and 0 bases at J, leaving 11 bases unmatched.

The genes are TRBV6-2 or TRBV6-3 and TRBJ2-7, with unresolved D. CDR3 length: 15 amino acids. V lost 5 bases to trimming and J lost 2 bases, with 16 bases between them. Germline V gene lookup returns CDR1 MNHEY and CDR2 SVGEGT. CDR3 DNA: TGTGCCAGCAGTCTCCTCTCCAGTATCCCCTACGAGCAGTACTTC. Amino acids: CASSLLSSIPYEQYF.

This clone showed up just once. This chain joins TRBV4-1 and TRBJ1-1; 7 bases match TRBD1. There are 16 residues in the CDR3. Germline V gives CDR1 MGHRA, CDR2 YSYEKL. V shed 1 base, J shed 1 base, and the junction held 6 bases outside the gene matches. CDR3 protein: CASSQASGQSNTEAFF. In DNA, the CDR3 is TGCGCCAGCAGCCAAGCTTCGGGACAGTCGAACACTGAAGCTTTCTTT.

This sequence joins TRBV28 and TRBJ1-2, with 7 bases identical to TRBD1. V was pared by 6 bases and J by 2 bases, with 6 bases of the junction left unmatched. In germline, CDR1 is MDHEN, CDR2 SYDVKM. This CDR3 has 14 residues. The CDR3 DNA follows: TGTGCCAGCAGGGTCTCAGGGGGGAACTATGGCTACACCTTC. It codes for CASRVSGGNYGYTF.

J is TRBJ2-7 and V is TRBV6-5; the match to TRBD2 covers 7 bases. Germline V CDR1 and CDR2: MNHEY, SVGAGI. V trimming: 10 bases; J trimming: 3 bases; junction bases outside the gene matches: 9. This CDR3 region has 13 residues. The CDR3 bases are TGTGCCATCCGGGGAGGGGCCAGCTACGAGCAGTACTTC. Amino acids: CAIRGGASYEQYF.

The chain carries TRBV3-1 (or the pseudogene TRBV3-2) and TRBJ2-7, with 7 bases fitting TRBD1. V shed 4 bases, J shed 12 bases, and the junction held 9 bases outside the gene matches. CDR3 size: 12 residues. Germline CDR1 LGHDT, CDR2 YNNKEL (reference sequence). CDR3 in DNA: TGTGCCAGCAGCCTCATATCGGACAGGCGGTACTTC. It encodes CASSLISDRRYF.

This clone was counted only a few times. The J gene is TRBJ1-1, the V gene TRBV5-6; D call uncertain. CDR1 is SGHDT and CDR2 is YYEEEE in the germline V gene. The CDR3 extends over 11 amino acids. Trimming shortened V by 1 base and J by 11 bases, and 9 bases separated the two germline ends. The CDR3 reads CASSLSGRAFF. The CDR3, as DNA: TGTGCCAGCAGCTTGAGTGGGAGGGCTTTCTTT.

CDR3 sequence (DNA): TGTGCCAGCAGCGTAAGGGACACAGGGAACACTGAAGCTTTCTTT. This codes for CASSVRDTGNTEAFF. The gene calls are TRBV9 and TRBJ1-1; D might be TRBD1 (6 bases). The CDR3 contains 15 residues. Trimming removed 1 base from V and 1 base from J, with 11 bases in between. Germline V gene sequence: CDR1 SGDLS, CDR2 YYNGEE.

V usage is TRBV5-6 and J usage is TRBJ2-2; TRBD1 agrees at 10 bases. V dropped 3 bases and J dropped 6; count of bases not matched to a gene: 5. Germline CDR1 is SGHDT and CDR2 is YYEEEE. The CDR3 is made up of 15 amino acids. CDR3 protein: CASSSPDRGAGELFF. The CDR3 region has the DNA TGTGCCAGCAGCTCTCCGGACAGGGGGGCCGGGGAGCTGTTTTTT.

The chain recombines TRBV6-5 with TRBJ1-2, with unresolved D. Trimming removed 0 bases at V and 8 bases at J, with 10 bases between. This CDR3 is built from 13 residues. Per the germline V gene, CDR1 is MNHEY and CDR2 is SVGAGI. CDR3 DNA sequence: TGTGCCAGCAGTTACTCAGGACTCGAGGGCTACACCTTC. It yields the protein CASSYSGLEGYTF.

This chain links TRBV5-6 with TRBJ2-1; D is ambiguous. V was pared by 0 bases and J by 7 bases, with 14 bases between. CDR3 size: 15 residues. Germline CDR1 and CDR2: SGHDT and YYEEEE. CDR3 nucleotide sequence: TGTGCCAGCAGCTTGGGGGCGAATTCGGAAAATGAGCAGTTCTTC. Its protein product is CASSLGANSENEQFF.

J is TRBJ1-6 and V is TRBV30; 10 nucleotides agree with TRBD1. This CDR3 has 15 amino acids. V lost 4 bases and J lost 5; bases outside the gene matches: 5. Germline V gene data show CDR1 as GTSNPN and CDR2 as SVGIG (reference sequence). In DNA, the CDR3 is TGTGCCTGGACCGGAGGGACAGGGGATAATTCACCCCTCCACTTT. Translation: CAWTGGTGDNSPLHF.

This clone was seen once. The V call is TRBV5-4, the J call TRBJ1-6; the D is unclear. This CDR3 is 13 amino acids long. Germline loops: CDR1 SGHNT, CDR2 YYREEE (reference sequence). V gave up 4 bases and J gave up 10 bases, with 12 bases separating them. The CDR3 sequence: CASSKFGESPLHF. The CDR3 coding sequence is TGTGCCAGCAGCAAGTTCGGGGAGTCACCCCTCCACTTT.

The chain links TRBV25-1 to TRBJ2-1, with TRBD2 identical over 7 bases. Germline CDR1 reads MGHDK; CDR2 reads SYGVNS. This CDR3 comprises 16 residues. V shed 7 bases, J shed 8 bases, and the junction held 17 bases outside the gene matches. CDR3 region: CASTQPGTTLGDEQFF. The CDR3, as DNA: TGTGCCAGCACCCAACCCGGGACTACCCTTGGGGATGAGCAGTTCTTC.

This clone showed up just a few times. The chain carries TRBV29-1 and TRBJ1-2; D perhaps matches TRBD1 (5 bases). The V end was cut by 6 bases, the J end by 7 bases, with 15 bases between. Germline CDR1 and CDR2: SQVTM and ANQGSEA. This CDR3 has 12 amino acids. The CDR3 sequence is CSVGLGGGGYTF. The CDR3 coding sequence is TGCAGCGTCGGATTGGGGGGTGGTGGCTACACCTTC.

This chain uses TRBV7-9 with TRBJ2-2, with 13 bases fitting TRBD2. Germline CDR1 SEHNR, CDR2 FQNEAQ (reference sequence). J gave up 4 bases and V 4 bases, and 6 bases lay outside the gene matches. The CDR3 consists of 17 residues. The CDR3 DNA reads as TGTGCCAGCAGCTCGACTAGCGGGAGGTATCTCACCGGGGAGCTGTTTTTT. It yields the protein CASSSTSGRYLTGELFF.

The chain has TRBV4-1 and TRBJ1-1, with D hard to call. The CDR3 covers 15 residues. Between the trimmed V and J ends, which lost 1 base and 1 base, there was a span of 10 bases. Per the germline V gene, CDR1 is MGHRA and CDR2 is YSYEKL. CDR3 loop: CASSQAGPANTEAFF. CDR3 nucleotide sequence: TGCGCCAGCAGCCAAGCAGGTCCAGCGAACACTGAAGCTTTCTTT.

CDR3 nucleotides: TGTGCCAGCAGCTTGGGCAGGGGAGAGACCCAGTACTTC. The encoded protein is CASSLGRGETQYF. This sequence joins TRBV5-6 and TRBJ2-5, with D possibly matching TRBD1 (6 bases). V was shortened by 0 bases and J by 4 bases, with 7 bases between the two germline ends. The CDR3 has 13 amino acids. Germline values: CDR1 SGHDT, CDR2 YYEEEE.

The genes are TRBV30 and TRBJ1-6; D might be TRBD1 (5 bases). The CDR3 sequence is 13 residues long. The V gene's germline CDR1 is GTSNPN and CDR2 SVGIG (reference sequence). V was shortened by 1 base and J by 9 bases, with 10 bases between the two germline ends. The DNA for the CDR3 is TGTGCCTGGAGTGCCCAGGGAAGTTCACCCCTCCACTTT. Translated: CAWSAQGSSPLHF.

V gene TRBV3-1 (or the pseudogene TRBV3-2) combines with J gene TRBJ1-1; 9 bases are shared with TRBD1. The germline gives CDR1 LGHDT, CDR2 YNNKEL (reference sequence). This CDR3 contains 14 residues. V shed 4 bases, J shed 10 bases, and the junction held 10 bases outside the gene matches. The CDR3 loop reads CASSPSRDRVRAFF. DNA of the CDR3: TGTGCCAGCAGCCCGTCCCGGGACAGGGTAAGAGCTTTCTTT.

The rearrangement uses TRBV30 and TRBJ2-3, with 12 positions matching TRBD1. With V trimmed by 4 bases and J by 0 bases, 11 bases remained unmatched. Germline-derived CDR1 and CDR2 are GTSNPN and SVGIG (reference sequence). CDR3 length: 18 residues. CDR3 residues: CAWKRDRGPFSSTDTQYF. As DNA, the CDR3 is TGTGCCTGGAAACGGGACAGGGGGCCTTTTTCTAGCACAGATACGCAGTATTTT.

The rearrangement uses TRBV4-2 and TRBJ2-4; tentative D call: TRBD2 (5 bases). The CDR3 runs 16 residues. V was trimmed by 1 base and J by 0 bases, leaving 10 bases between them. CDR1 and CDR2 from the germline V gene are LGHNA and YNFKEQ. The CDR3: CASSQAAREAKNIQYF. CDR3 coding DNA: TGTGCCAGCAGCCAAGCCGCGAGGGAAGCCAAAAACATTCAGTACTTC.

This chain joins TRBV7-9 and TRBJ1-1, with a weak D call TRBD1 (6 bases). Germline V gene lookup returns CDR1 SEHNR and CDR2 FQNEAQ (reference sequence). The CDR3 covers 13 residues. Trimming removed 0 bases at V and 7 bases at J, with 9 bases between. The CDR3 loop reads CASSLAGAFEAFF. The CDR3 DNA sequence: TGTGCCAGCAGCTTAGCGGGGGCGTTTGAAGCTTTCTTT.

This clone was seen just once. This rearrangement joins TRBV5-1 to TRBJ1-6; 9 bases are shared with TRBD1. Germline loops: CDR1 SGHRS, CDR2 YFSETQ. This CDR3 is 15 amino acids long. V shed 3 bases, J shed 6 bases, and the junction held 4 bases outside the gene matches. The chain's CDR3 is CASSSGQGSNSPLHF. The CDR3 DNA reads TGCGCCAGCAGCTCGGGACAGGGTAGTAATTCACCCCTCCACTTT.